The clone carrying this T cell receptor beta chain was recorded only once. Its antigen remains unidentified. The method was immunoSEQ multiplex PCR; TCRdb's version includes in-frame clones alone and lacks a portion of them. The data hold around 140,000 clones, with roughly nine tenths observed a single time. The data originate from a study of T cell responses to AZD1222 COVID-19 vaccine. Broader study findings: Seropositive at baseline were only a handful of AZD1222 recipients. Females made up more of the donors, who were largely white British, and clonal diversity may have come out too low.

The V gene's germline CDR1 is LGHDT and CDR2 YNNKEL (reference sequence). The CDR3 extends over 15 amino acids. V lost 0 bases, J lost 9 bases, and 10 bases stayed unmatched. The rearrangement links TRBV3-1 (or the pseudogene TRBV3-2) to TRBJ2-7; 8 positions match TRBD2. This specimen consisted of peripheral blood, obtained on day 0 of AZD1222 vaccination. The TCR comes from an adult in good health. This CDR3 is CASSQDRYERERQYF. In nucleotides, the CDR3 is TGTGCCAGCAGCCAAGATAGGTATGAGCGGGAGCGGCAGTACTTC.